One and the same sample provided the 11 T cell receptor beta chains below, sequenced in a study of shared clonotypes between healthy human individuals. Terminally differentiated effector memory CD45RA+ cells were excluded from the naive CD8 cells, which were CD45RO-negative and positively selected for CCR7. Only in-frame clones appear in the TCRdb table, and some are missing; sequencing was by immunoSEQ multiplex PCR. The sample holds approximately 740,000 clones, over 90% seen once. Sequenced: naive CD8+ T cells sorted from blood. The origin of the receptors is a man aged 25-45 years in good health.

The chain couples TRBV7-9 to TRBJ2-3, with TRBD2 matching 10 bases. Germline CDR1 is SEHNR and CDR2 is FQNEAQ (reference sequence). CDR3 size: 19 residues. Trimming removed 4 bases from V and 0 bases from J; junction bases left unmatched: 13. This CDR3 reads CASSSSSGSHLDSTDTQYF. The CDR3 DNA is TGTGCCAGCAGCTCTTCTAGCGGGAGTCACTTGGATAGCACAGATACGCAGTATTTT. The full variable domain, completed using reference TRBV7-9 and TRBJ2-3, is DTGVSQNPRHKITKRGQNVTFRCDPISEHNRLYWYRQTLGQGPEFLTYFQNEAQLEKSRLLSDRFSAERPKGSFSTLEIQRTEQGDSAMYLCASSSSSGSHLDSTDTQYFGPGTRLTVL.

A word on this clone: Other DNA sequences in the same sample also yield this CDR3. V gene TRBV27 combines with J gene TRBJ2-7, with D uncertain. Germline V gives CDR1 MNHEY, CDR2 SMNVEV (reference sequence). The V end was cut by 3 bases, the J end by 0 bases, with 6 bases between. CDR3 size: 13 residues. CDR3 region: CASSLKSSYEQYF. The CDR3 DNA reads TGTGCCAGCAGTTTGAAAAGCTCCTACGAGCAGTACTTC.

V is TRBV27 and J is TRBJ1-1, with 10 nucleotides matching TRBD1. The CDR3 loop spans 19 amino acids. The V and J ends lost 3 bases and 0 bases, in that order; junction bases with no gene match: 13. Germline V gene lookup returns CDR1 MNHEY and CDR2 SMNVEV (reference sequence). The CDR3 spells CASSLPPFPGQGVNTEAFF. The CDR3 nucleotides are TGTGCCAGCAGTTTGCCCCCCTTCCCCGGACAGGGGGTGAACACTGAAGCTTTCTTT.

This clone appeared many times. The chain is built from TRBV11-3 and TRBJ2-2; D gene ambiguous. The CDR3 spans 11 residues. The germline V and J ends were trimmed by 2 bases and 7 bases, with 2 bases remaining between them. From germline, CDR1 is SGHNT and CDR2 YENEEA. CDR3 residues: CASSLLGELFF. In nucleotides, the CDR3 is TGTGCCAGCAGCTTACTCGGGGAGCTGTTTTTT. The variable domain in full, with the rest retrieved from reference TRBV11-3 and TRBJ2-2, is EAGVVQSPRYKIIEKKQPVAFWCNPISGHNTLYWYLQNLGQGPELLIRYENEEAVDDSQLPKDRFSAERLKGVDSTLKIQPAELGDSAVYLCASSLLGELFFGEGSRLTVL.

This clone came up once. The J gene is TRBJ2-2, the V gene TRBV5-1; weak D call: TRBD2 (5 bases). The CDR3 sequence is 13 residues long. Germline CDR1 SGHRS, CDR2 YFSETQ. V was shortened by 7 bases and J by 1 base, with 8 bases between the two germline ends. CDR3 DNA sequence: TGCGCCAGCGCTGAGGGGAACACCGGGGAGCTGTTTTTT. As protein: CASAEGNTGELFF.

The chain employs TRBV6-5 and TRBJ2-7; the D gene is possibly TRBD1 (6 bases). CDR3 size: 15 residues. Trimming took off 4 bases at V and 2 bases at J, with 15 bases between the two ends. Germline V gene data show CDR1 as MNHEY and CDR2 as SVGAGI. The CDR3, as DNA: TGTGCCAGCAGTTCCCAGGACAGACGCACCTACGAGCAGTACTTC. Its translation is CASSSQDRRTYEQYF.

This clone was seen a single time. This chain joins TRBV6-6 and TRBJ2-5, with a tentative D call TRBD1 (6 bases). CDR1 and CDR2 from the germline V gene are MNHNY and SVGAGI (reference sequence). V lost 10 bases, J lost 1 base, and 19 bases lay in between. The CDR3 spans 15 residues. CDR3 nucleotide sequence: TGTGCCACCCGAGGCCAGGGGCAATTCCAAGAGACCCAGTACTTC. It translates to CATRGQGQFQETQYF.

This sequence joins TRBV6-1 and TRBJ1-4; no clear D. CDR3 length: 18 residues. With 3 bases removed from V and 1 base from J, the gap between germline ends came to 18 bases. Germline-derived CDR1 and CDR2 are MNHNS and SASEGT. The CDR3 reads CASSDGGLKELTNEKLFF. CDR3 bases: TGTGCCAGCAGTGATGGAGGACTCAAAGAGTTAACTAATGAAAAACTGTTTTTT.

The chain couples TRBV5-1 to TRBJ1-2, with D unclear. Germline lookup yields CDR1 SGHRS and CDR2 YFSETQ. The CDR3 totals 14 residues. Trimming left V 6 bases short and J 6 bases short, with 18 bases between. CDR3 in DNA: TGCGCCAGCAAGCCCCCTCAAGACGCCGATGGCTACACCTTC. It translates to CASKPPQDADGYTF.

The V call is TRBV5-4, the J call TRBJ2-2; D unresolved. From germline, CDR1 is SGHNT and CDR2 YYREEE (reference sequence). This CDR3 region has 14 residues. V lost 4 bases to trimming and J lost 4 bases, with 11 bases between them. CDR3 in amino acids: CASSPSTGTGELFF. CDR3 DNA sequence: TGTGCCAGCAGCCCAAGTACGGGCACCGGGGAGCTGTTTTTT.

This chain links TRBV30 with TRBJ2-7; D may be TRBD2 (5 bases). This CDR3 is 13 amino acids long. V was pared by 3 bases and J by 2 bases, with 11 bases between. The germline gives CDR1 GTSNPN, CDR2 SVGIG (reference sequence). DNA of the CDR3: TGTGCCTGGAGCCGGGGTGGGACCTACGAGCAGTACTTC. Translated, it gives CAWSRGGTYEQYF.